This TCR beta chain originates from a study of Ad26.COV2.S vaccination and SARS-CoV-2 variants. The study, taken as a whole, reports: Non-spike TCR breadth showed similarity between vaccine and placebo recipients. After vaccination, substantial breadth of spike-specific CD8+ and CD4+ responses was reported.

Here immunoSEQ multiplex PCR was the method, and the copy in TCRdb shows in-frame clones only, minus some. This table has some 450,000 clones, about nine tenths appearing once. The treatment is: 15 to 20 received Ad26.COV2.S at low or high dose, single or two shots; 5 received placebo; per-sample allocation not given. At day 63 after the first vaccine or placebo injection, samples were drawn. J lost 5 bases, V lost 1 base, and 2 bases had no gene match. The germline V gene has CDR1 SGHNT and CDR2 YENEEA. The CDR3 covers 14 residues. In regard to this clone: Its antigen is currently unknown.

The rearrangement joins TRBV11-3 to TRBJ2-3; 8 bases are a match to TRBD2. This TCR was recovered from a person between 18 and 65 years old who received the Ad26.COV2.S COVID-19 vaccine or a placebo. Sample: peripheral blood, taken in a trial of Ad26.COV2.S vaccine versus placebo. DNA for the CDR3: TGTGCCAGCAGCTTAGGCCTAGCGGGAGATACGCAGTATTTT. The encoded protein is CASSLGLAGDTQYF.